Sequencing of this TCR beta chain was carried out in a study of T cells in Graves' hyperthyroidism and ophthalmopathy. Regions amplified from RNA transcripts were the TCR beta CDR3 regions. First-round RT-PCR with HTBI primers amplified the TCR CDR3 region. TCRdb independently ran MiXCR on the multiplex PCR reads; one entry per CDR3 protein. The sample has approximately 720,000 distinct CDR3 sequences, under 20% seen once. Study results and limitations: Progression to ophthalmopathy was predicted a median of approximately 6.4 months early. Also found in blood were most expanded thyroid clonotypes above 0.001.

Many counts were recorded for this clonotype. No antigen is known for it. Thyroid ultrasound and orbital computed tomography, with clinical symptoms and serum thyroxine and TRAb, informed diagnoses. This blood was taken when hyperthyroidism was first diagnosed, before any ophthalmopathy symptoms existed. V lost 1 base to trimming and J lost 6 bases; unmatched junction nucleotides: 12. Germline lookup yields CDR1 SGHRS and CDR2 YFSETQ. This CDR3 spans 17 amino acids. Sequencing used blood. The rearrangement links TRBV5-1 to TRBJ2-1; 8 nucleotides line up with TRBD2. The TCR originated in a woman aged 45-65 years with Graves' hyperthyroidism that later progressed to Graves' ophthalmopathy. Here the CDR3 reads CASSLQRTSRHPNEQFF. DNA for the CDR3: TGCGCCAGCAGCTTGCAAAGGACTAGCAGACACCCCAATGAGCAGTTCTTC. Looking up the rest from reference TRBV5-1 and TRBJ2-1 gives the full variable domain: KAGVTQTPRYLIKTRGQQVTLSCSPISGHRSVSWYQQTPGQGLQFLFEYFSETQRNKGNFPGRFSGRQFSNSRSEMNVSTLELGDSALYLCASSLQRTSRHPNEQFFGPGTRLTVL.